The next 19 T cell receptor beta chains were all read from a single sample in a study of blood T cell repertoires in COVID-19. Some clones are missing from TCRdb's copy, which holds only in-frame ones; the method was immunoSEQ multiplex PCR. The table lists about 83,000 clones, roughly 80% of them singletons. The sequenced sample was peripheral blood. The receptors were gathered from an elderly woman with acute or convalescent COVID-19.

The V and J genes are TRBV5-4 and TRBJ1-1; D gene uncertain. The CDR3 length is 13 residues. From germline, CDR1 is SGHNT and CDR2 YYREEE (reference sequence). Trimming took 3 bases from V and 1 from J, leaving 7 bases between them. CDR3 residues: CASSSDWNTEAFF. The CDR3 region has the DNA TGTGCCAGCAGCTCGGACTGGAACACTGAAGCTTTCTTT.

The rearrangement joins TRBV19 to TRBJ2-5; D may be TRBD2 (6 bases). CDR1 is LNHDA and CDR2 is SQIVND in the germline V gene (reference sequence). This CDR3 spans 12 amino acids. V gave up 4 bases and J gave up 11 bases, with 14 bases separating them. This CDR3 reads CASSTYMSGQYF. The CDR3 coding sequence is TGTGCCAGTAGTACTTATATGAGCGGGCAGTACTTC.

This sequence joins TRBV11-3 and TRBJ1-1; no clear D gene. CDR3 length: 15 amino acids. The germline gives CDR1 SGHNT, CDR2 YENEEA. With 4 bases removed from V and 4 bases from J, the gap between germline ends came to 16 bases. CDR3 amino acids: CASSSLGPAGTEAFF. In DNA, the CDR3 is TGTGCCAGCAGCTCCCTTGGCCCCGCGGGCACTGAAGCTTTCTTT.

The chain combines TRBV7-9 with TRBJ1-1; 7 bases match TRBD1. V lost 1 base to trimming and J lost 5 bases; unmatched junction nucleotides: 7. The CDR3 covers 15 residues. Germline V gene data show CDR1 as SEHNR and CDR2 as FQNEAQ (reference sequence). Here the CDR3 reads CASSLERGRGTEAFF. In nucleotides, the CDR3 is TGTGCCAGCAGCTTAGAAAGGGGGCGAGGGACTGAAGCTTTCTTT. The variable domain in full, with the rest retrieved from reference TRBV7-9 and TRBJ1-1, is DTGVSQNPRHKITKRGQNVTFRCDPISEHNRLYWYRQTLGQGPEFLTYFQNEAQLEKSRLLSDRFSAERPKGSFSTLEIQRTEQGDSAMYLCASSLERGRGTEAFFGQGTRLTVV.

The chain is built from TRBV5-4 and TRBJ1-1, with D unclear. CDR3 length: 11 amino acids. CDR1 and CDR2 (germline): SGHNT, YYREEE (reference sequence). V was pared by 6 bases and J by 1 base, with 4 bases between. The CDR3 sequence is CASTKNTEAFF. Written as DNA, the CDR3 is TGTGCCAGCACAAAGAACACTGAAGCTTTCTTT.

V is TRBV3-1 (or the pseudogene TRBV3-2) and J is TRBJ2-5; no firm D call. The CDR3 length is 11 residues. V lost 8 bases and J 3 bases, leaving 7 bases between the germline ends. CDR1 and CDR2 (germline): LGHDT, YNNKEL (reference sequence). CDR3 protein: CASLREETQYF. As DNA, the CDR3 is TGTGCCAGCCTTCGAGAAGAGACCCAGTACTTC.

The CDR3 spells CASSVKLGSEAFF. CDR3 sequence (DNA): TGTGCCAGCAGCGTAAAGTTAGGGAGTGAAGCTTTCTTT. The chain uses TRBV9 and TRBJ1-1; D unclear. This CDR3 is built from 13 residues. The germline gives CDR1 SGDLS, CDR2 YYNGEE. The germline V and J ends were trimmed by 1 base and 7 bases, with 11 bases remaining between them.

The genes are TRBV28 and TRBJ1-4; D call uncertain. Germline values: CDR1 MDHEN, CDR2 SYDVKM. With 4 bases removed from V and 6 bases from J, the gap between germline ends came to 6 bases. The CDR3 sequence is 12 residues long. CDR3 in DNA: TGTGCCAGCAGTTCCATCCATGAAAAACTGTTTTTT. Its protein product is CASSSIHEKLFF. Variable domain in full (rest from reference TRBV28 and TRBJ1-4): DVKVTQSSRYLVKRTGEKVFLECVQDMDHENMFWYRQDPGLGLRLIYFSYDVKMKEKGDIPEGYSVSREKKERFSLILESASTNQTSMYLCASSSIHEKLFFGSGTQLSVL.

The rearrangement links TRBV7-2 to TRBJ1-4; 12 nucleotides line up with TRBD1. This CDR3 contains 15 residues. The junction had 2 bases not matched to a gene; V was cut back by 5 bases and J by 4 bases. Germline-derived CDR1 and CDR2 are SGHTA and FQGNSA. DNA for the CDR3: TGTGCCAGCAGCGGGACAGGGGGCGATAATGAAAAACTGTTTTTT. It is translated as CASSGTGGDNEKLFF.

This sequence joins TRBV14 and TRBJ2-5; possible D gene TRBD2, 5 bases. The germline gives CDR1 SGHDN, CDR2 FVKESK. The V gene lost 7 bases and the J gene lost 0 bases, with 9 bases spanning the gap. This CDR3 spans 13 amino acids. The CDR3 sequence is CASTRGYQETQYF. CDR3 DNA: TGTGCCAGCACCCGGGGATACCAAGAGACCCAGTACTTC.

The chain combines TRBV18 with TRBJ2-4; 9 bases map to TRBD1. This CDR3 is 15 amino acids long. Looked up from germline, CDR1 is KGHSH and CDR2 is LQKENI. Trimming removed 0 bases from V and 3 bases from J; junction bases left unmatched: 0. The DNA of the CDR3 is TGTGCCAGCTCACCACCGACAGGGGGCAAAAACATTCAGTACTTC. Translated, it gives CASSPPTGGKNIQYF.

The chain links TRBV7-2 to TRBJ1-2; maybe TRBD1 (6 bases). The germline V gene has CDR1 SGHTA and CDR2 FQGNSA. Trimming removed 5 bases at V and 13 bases at J, with 20 bases between. This CDR3 is built from 13 residues. The CDR3 coding sequence is TGTGCCAGCAGCACCTACAGGGACCCCAAAGGCACCTTC. Protein sequence: CASSTYRDPKGTF.

The chain links TRBV28 to TRBJ1-2, with D possibly being TRBD1 (6 bases). Deletions cut 3 bases from V and 8 bases from J, with 10 bases between. Germline loops: CDR1 MDHEN, CDR2 SYDVKM. The length of the CDR3 is 12 residues. CDR3: CASSFRGGGYTF. CDR3 sequence (DNA): TGTGCCAGCAGTTTTCGCGGGGGCGGCTACACCTTC.

This clone appeared once. J is TRBJ1-5 and V is TRBV19; 9 bases are shared with TRBD1. The germline gives CDR1 LNHDA, CDR2 SQIVND (reference sequence). The J segment lost 5 bases and the V segment lost 5 bases, leaving 4 bases of the junction unmatched. The CDR3 sequence is 14 residues long. The CDR3 spells CASSHRGPDQPQHF. In nucleotides, the CDR3 is TGTGCCAGTAGTCACAGGGGGCCTGATCAGCCCCAGCATTTT.

The chain carries TRBV29-1 and TRBJ2-3, with a weak D call TRBD1 (5 bases). CDR3 size: 12 residues. Trimming pared 6 bases from V and 2 bases from J, leaving 9 bases between. Germline V gene lookup returns CDR1 SQVTM and CDR2 ANQGSEA. CDR3 protein: CSVQEITDTQYF. The DNA of the CDR3 is TGCAGCGTACAGGAAATCACAGATACGCAGTATTTT.

The chain recombines TRBV18 with TRBJ2-5; D is undetermined. CDR3 length: 13 amino acids. Germline CDR1 reads KGHSH; CDR2 reads LQKENI. Trimming took 6 bases from V and 2 from J, leaving 10 bases between them. The CDR3 here is CASSRALQETQYF. Here the CDR3 DNA reads TGTGCCAGCTCCCGCGCCCTACAAGAGACCCAGTACTTC.

This clone has only one observation. The chain recombines TRBV5-1 with TRBJ1-1; TRBD1 aligns across 8 bases. V was pared by 0 bases and J by 11 bases, with 3 bases of the junction left unmatched. Germline V gives CDR1 SGHRS, CDR2 YFSETQ. The CDR3 covers 12 residues. The CDR3 sequence: CASSLDRGYAFF. The CDR3 DNA reads as TGCGCCAGCAGCTTGGACAGGGGGTACGCTTTCTTT.

This chain links TRBV20-1 with TRBJ2-5; tentatively, D is TRBD2 (6 bases). CDR1 is DFQATT and CDR2 is SNEGSKA in the germline V gene (reference sequence). The CDR3 has 11 amino acids. Trimming removed 6 bases at V and 4 bases at J, with 9 bases between. The DNA of the CDR3 is TGCAGTGCCGGGACTGGAGAGACCCAGTACTTC. It yields the protein CSAGTGETQYF.

This chain connects TRBV6-5 to TRBJ1-1; 7 nucleotides align to TRBD1. The J segment lost 5 bases and the V segment lost 6 bases, leaving 9 bases of the junction unmatched. This CDR3 contains 14 residues. Germline V gene lookup returns CDR1 MNHEY and CDR2 SVGAGI. For the CDR3, the DNA is TGTGCCAGCAGACAGGGGATTCTGTTAACTGAAGCTTTCTTT. Protein product: CASRQGILLTEAFF.